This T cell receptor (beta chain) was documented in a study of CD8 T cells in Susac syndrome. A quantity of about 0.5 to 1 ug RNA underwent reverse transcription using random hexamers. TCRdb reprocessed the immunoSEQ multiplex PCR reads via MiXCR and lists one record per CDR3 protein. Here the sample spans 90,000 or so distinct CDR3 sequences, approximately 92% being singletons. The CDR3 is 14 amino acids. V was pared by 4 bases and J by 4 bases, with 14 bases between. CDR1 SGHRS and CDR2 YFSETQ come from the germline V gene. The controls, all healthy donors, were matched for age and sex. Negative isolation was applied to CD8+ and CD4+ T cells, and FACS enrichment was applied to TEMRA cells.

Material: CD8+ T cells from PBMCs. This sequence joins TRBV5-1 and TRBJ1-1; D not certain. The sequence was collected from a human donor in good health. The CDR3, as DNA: TGCGCCAGCAGCCTCGGGTCTTCCCCCACTGAAGCTTTCTTT. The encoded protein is CASSLGSSPTEAFF. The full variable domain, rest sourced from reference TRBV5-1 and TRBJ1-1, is KAGVTQTPRYLIKTRGQQVTLSCSPISGHRSVSWYQQTPGQGLQFLFEYFSETQRNKGNFPGRFSGRQFSNSRSEMNVSTLELGDSALYLCASSLGSSPTEAFFGQGTRLTVV.